This T cell receptor beta chain was found in a study of CD8+CD57+ T cells in acquired aplastic anemia. Study information: Sorted CD4+ plus CD8+ cells gave DNA averaging about 3.2 ug. Notes on the study in general: Sharing between patients and controls was observed for twenty-nine CD8+ CDR3 sequences.

It was patients with CD8+CD57+ cell expansion by flow cytometry who were chosen for sequencing. The CDR3 is 17 residues long. Unmatched junction bases numbered 18, after V lost 5 bases and J lost 8 bases. Germline V gives CDR1 SGHAT, CDR2 FQNNGV. This clonotype was recorded many times. The antigen is undetermined. Genomic DNA, serving as template, underwent TCR beta VDJ and CDR3 profiling. A single record per CDR3 protein comes from TCRdb applying MiXCR to the reads. Of 210,000 or so distinct CDR3 sequences detected, under 55% appear once; the ten largest clones hold about 20%. The sequenced material came from sorted CD4+, CD8+, or CD8+CD57+ T cells (not recorded which) from PBMCs. The chain combines TRBV11-2 with TRBJ1-2; 9 bases are shared with TRBD1. The clonotype comes from a human donor with aplastic anemia. In DNA, the CDR3 is TGTGCCAGCAGCCCCCGGTTAACAGGGGGCTATCCCCGCGGCTACACCTTC. Amino acids: CASSPRLTGGYPRGYTF.